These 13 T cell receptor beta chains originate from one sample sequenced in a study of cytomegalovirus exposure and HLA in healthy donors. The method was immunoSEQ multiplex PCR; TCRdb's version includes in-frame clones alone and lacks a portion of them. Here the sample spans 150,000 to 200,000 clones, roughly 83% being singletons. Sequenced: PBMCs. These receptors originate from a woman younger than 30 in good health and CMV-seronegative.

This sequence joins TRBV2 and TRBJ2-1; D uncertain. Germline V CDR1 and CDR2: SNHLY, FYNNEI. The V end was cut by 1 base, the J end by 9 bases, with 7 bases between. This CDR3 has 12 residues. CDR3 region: CASSEDPREQFF. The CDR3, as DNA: TGTGCCAGCAGTGAAGATCCCCGTGAGCAGTTCTTC.

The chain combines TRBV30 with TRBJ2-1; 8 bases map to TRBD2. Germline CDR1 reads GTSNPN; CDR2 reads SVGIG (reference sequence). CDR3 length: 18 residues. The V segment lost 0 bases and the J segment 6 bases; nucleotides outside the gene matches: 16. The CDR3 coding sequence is TGTGCCTGGAGTGTATCATCCTCTGTTGCGGGAGGAACCAATGAGCAGTTCTTC. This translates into CAWSVSSSVAGGTNEQFF.

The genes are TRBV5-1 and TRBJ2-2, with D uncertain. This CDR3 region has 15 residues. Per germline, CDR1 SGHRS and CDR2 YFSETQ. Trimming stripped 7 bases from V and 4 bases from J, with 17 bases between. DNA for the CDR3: TGCGCCAGCGCCGGGTCTAATCCGGGCACCGGGGAGCTGTTTTTT. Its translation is CASAGSNPGTGELFF.

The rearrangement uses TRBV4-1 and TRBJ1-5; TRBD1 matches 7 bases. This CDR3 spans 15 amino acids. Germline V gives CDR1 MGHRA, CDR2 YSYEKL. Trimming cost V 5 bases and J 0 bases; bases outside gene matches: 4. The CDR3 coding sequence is TGCGCCAGCAGCACTGGACAGGTTAGCAATCAGCCCCAGCATTTT. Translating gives CASSTGQVSNQPQHF.

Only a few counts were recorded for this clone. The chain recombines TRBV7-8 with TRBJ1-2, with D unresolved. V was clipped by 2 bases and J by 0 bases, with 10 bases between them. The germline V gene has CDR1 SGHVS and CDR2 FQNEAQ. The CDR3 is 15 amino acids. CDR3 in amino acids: CASSLSSGANYGYTF. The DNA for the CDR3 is TGTGCCAGCAGCTTAAGTAGCGGGGCTAACTATGGCTACACCTTC.

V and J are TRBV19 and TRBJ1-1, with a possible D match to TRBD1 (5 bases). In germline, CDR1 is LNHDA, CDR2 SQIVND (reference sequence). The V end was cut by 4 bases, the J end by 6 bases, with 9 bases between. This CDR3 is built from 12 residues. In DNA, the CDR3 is TGTGCCAGTAGTAAACAGGTTTCTGAAGCTTTCTTT. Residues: CASSKQVSEAFF.

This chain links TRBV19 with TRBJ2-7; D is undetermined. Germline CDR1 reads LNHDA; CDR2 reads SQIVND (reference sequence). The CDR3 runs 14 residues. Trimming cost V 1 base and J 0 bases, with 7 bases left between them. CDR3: CASSIGANSYEQYF. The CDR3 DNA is TGTGCCAGTAGTATAGGTGCTAACTCCTACGAGCAGTACTTC.

The CDR3 region has the DNA TGCGCCAGCAGTCCCGCAGGGGCTGAGCAGTTCTTC. Amino acids: CASSPAGAEQFF. The genes are TRBV10-1 and TRBJ2-1; D is possibly TRBD1 (6 bases). CDR1 is WNHNN and CDR2 is SYGVQD in the germline V gene (reference sequence). This CDR3 has 12 amino acids. With 5 bases removed from V and 9 bases from J, the gap between germline ends came to 11 bases.

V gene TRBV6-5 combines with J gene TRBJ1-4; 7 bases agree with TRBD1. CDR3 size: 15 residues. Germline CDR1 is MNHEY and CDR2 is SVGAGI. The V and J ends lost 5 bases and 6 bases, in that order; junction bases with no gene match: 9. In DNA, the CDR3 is TGTGCCAGCAGTCGCACGACAGGGTCATATGAAAAACTGTTTTTT. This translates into CASSRTTGSYEKLFF.

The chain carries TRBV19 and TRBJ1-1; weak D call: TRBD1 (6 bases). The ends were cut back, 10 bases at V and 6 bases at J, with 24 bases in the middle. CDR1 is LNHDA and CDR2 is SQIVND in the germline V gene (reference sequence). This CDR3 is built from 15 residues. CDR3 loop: CATKVGTGILAEAFF. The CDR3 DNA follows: TGTGCCACCAAGGTCGGAACAGGGATCTTGGCTGAAGCTTTCTTT. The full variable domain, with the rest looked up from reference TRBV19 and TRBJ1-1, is DGGITQSPKYLFRKEGQNVTLSCEQNLNHDAMYWYRQDPGQGLRLIYYSQIVNDFQKGDIAEGYSVSREKKESFPLTVTSAQKNPTAFYLCATKVGTGILAEAFFGQGTRLTVV.

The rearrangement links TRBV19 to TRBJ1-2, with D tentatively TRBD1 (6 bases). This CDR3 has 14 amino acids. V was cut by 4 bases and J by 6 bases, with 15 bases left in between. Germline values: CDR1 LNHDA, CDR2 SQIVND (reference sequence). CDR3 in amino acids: CASSRSNRVNGYTF. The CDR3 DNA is TGTGCCAGTAGTAGGTCGAACAGGGTAAATGGCTACACCTTC.

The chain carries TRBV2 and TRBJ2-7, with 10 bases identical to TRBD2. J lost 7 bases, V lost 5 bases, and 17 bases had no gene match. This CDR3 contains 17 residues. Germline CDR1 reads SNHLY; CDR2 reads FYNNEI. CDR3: CASSPRVFSGRAGEQYF. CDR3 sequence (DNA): TGTGCCAGCAGTCCGAGGGTGTTCAGCGGGAGGGCGGGGGAGCAGTACTTC.

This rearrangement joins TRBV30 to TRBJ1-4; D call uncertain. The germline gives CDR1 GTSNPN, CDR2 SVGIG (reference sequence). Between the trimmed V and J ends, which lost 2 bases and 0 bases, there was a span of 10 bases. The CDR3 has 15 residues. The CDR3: CAWSILSATNEKLFF. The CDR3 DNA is TGTGCCTGGAGTATACTCTCGGCAACTAATGAAAAACTGTTTTTT.